The 20 T cell receptor beta chains presented below share a single source sample, sequenced in a study of blood T cell repertoires in COVID-19. Assay used: immunoSEQ multiplex PCR; TCRdb lists only in-frame clones, some missing. The table lists 150,000 to 250,000 clones, 70% to 80% of them singletons. The sequencing input was peripheral blood. The source is a middle-aged woman with COVID-19, enrolled during active disease.

Only one count was recorded for this clone. CDR3 bases: TGTGCCAGCTCACCACCGTGGAGGGCCAGTACAGATACGCAGTATTTT. Protein product: CASSPPWRASTDTQYF. This chain joins TRBV18 and TRBJ2-3, with D possibly being TRBD2 (6 bases). V lost 0 bases and J lost 3, with 13 bases in between. The CDR3 is 16 amino acids. Germline-derived CDR1 and CDR2 are KGHSH and LQKENI.

The genes are TRBV30 and TRBJ1-5; 10 bases agree with TRBD1. Germline CDR1 and CDR2: GTSNPN and SVGIG (reference sequence). The ends lost 5 bases at V and 6 bases at J; junction bases unmatched: 22. The CDR3 is made up of 19 amino acids. The CDR3 DNA follows: TGTGCCTGGGACACCGCGCTAAGGACAGGGGGACCGGCAACTCAGCCCCAGCATTTT. It is translated as CAWDTALRTGGPATQPQHF.

This clone came up many times. This sample includes further DNA sequences coding for the same CDR3. The chain is built from TRBV5-4 and TRBJ2-7; D perhaps matches TRBD1 (5 bases). CDR1 and CDR2 (germline): SGHNT, YYREEE (reference sequence). V was shortened by 2 bases and J by 1 base, with 7 bases between the two germline ends. The CDR3 consists of 13 residues. CDR3 region: CASSFSGSYEQYF. The CDR3 DNA sequence: TGTGCCAGCAGCTTTTCAGGGTCCTACGAGCAGTACTTC.

The chain employs TRBV7-6 and TRBJ1-3; 9 bases map to TRBD1. Germline V gives CDR1 SGHVS, CDR2 FNYEAQ. This CDR3 region has 19 residues. Trimming at V came to 5 bases and at J to 0 bases, leaving 14 bases not matched to a gene. The CDR3 DNA follows: TGTGCCAGCAGCGGGGCCGGGACAGGGCCCCAAAACTCTGGAAACACCATATATTTT. As protein: CASSGAGTGPQNSGNTIYF.

This clone has only a few counts. The chain uses TRBV28 and TRBJ1-4; D is unclear. The CDR3 contains 14 residues. Germline-derived CDR1 and CDR2 are MDHEN and SYDVKM. V was cut by 7 bases and J by 0 bases, with 9 bases left in between. The CDR3 nucleotides are TGTGCCAGCATTACGGCGGCAACTAATGAAAAACTGTTTTTT. It specifies CASITAATNEKLFF. Using reference TRBV28 and TRBJ1-4 for the parts outside the CDR3, the full variable domain is DVKVTQSSRYLVKRTGEKVFLECVQDMDHENMFWYRQDPGLGLRLIYFSYDVKMKEKGDIPEGYSVSREKKERFSLILESASTNQTSMYLCASITAATNEKLFFGSGTQLSVL.

The V gene is TRBV5-1, the J gene TRBJ2-5; D may be TRBD1 (5 bases). Per germline, CDR1 SGHRS and CDR2 YFSETQ. CDR3 length: 14 amino acids. V gave up 0 bases and J gave up 2 bases, with 8 bases separating them. CDR3 nucleotides: TGCGCCAGCAGCTTGGTACAGGCACAAGAGACCCAGTACTTC. This codes for CASSLVQAQETQYF.

The chain has TRBV5-1 and TRBJ1-2; tentatively, D is TRBD1 (6 bases). The germline V gene has CDR1 SGHRS and CDR2 YFSETQ. The CDR3 sequence is 15 residues long. Trimming pared 5 bases from V and 0 bases from J, leaving 14 bases between. The CDR3 DNA follows: TGCGCCAGCAGGCTGGAACAGGGCCCTAACTATGGCTACACCTTC. This translates into CASRLEQGPNYGYTF.

J is TRBJ2-5 and V is TRBV5-1, with TRBD2 matching 7 bases. Germline CDR1 reads SGHRS; CDR2 reads YFSETQ. V lost 10 bases to trimming and J lost 5 bases; unmatched junction nucleotides: 14. The CDR3 sequence is 14 residues long. CDR3 bases: TGCGCCTGCCGTCCAAGAACTAGCGTTGAGACCCAGTACTTC. It translates to CACRPRTSVETQYF.

This clone came up a few times. Here the CDR3 reads CASSDGLAGGNGELFF. In nucleotides, the CDR3 is TGTGCCAGCAGTGACGGTCTAGCGGGAGGTAACGGGGAGCTGTTTTTT. This chain links TRBV6-4 with TRBJ2-2; 11 bases align to TRBD2. CDR3 length equals 16 residues. J was trimmed by 7 bases and V by 2 bases; bases with no gene match: 6. Germline loops: CDR1 MRHNA, CDR2 SNTAGT.

The chain recombines TRBV6-5 with TRBJ1-6; 10 positions match TRBD1. This CDR3 is built from 15 residues. The J segment lost 7 bases and the V segment lost 7 bases, leaving 7 bases of the junction unmatched. Germline V gene sequence: CDR1 MNHEY, CDR2 SVGAGI. CDR3 protein: CASTLTGGSNSPLHF. CDR3 nucleotide sequence: TGTGCCAGCACTCTGACAGGGGGCTCAAATTCACCCCTCCACTTT.

This chain links TRBV18 with TRBJ1-4; tentative D call: TRBD1 (5 bases). CDR1 is KGHSH and CDR2 is LQKENI in the germline V gene. The CDR3 sequence is 16 residues long. Trimming cost V 3 bases and J 0 bases, with 11 bases left between them. In nucleotides, the CDR3 is TGTGCCAGCTCACCTTCCAGGGTCGCAACTAATGAAAAACTGTTTTTT. Amino acids: CASSPSRVATNEKLFF.

V usage is TRBV2 and J usage is TRBJ1-2; 8 bases are a match to TRBD1. This CDR3 has 12 residues. Germline V gene sequence: CDR1 SNHLY, CDR2 FYNNEI. The V segment lost 10 bases and the J segment 4 bases; nucleotides outside the gene matches: 5. The CDR3 protein is CANTGTGYGYTF. CDR3 DNA: TGTGCCAACACGGGGACAGGCTATGGCTACACCTTC.

This clone showed up just once. This chain joins TRBV3-1 (or the pseudogene TRBV3-2) and TRBJ1-4; 7 bases are shared with TRBD1. CDR3 length: 15 amino acids. Germline CDR1 reads LGHDT; CDR2 reads YNNKEL (reference sequence). The trim removed 1 base at V and 11 bases at J, leaving 10 bases unmatched. The CDR3 is CASSQALTGREKLFF. The CDR3 DNA follows: TGTGCCAGCAGCCAAGCCCTGACAGGGCGTGAGAAACTGTTTTTT.

The genes are TRBV12-5 and TRBJ2-7; 11 bases fit TRBD2. The CDR3 covers 16 residues. Losses at the gene ends were 1 base for V and 4 bases for J; bases not matched to a gene: 6. Per the germline V gene, CDR1 is LGHNT and CDR2 is FRNRAP. DNA of the CDR3: TGTGCTAGTGGTTTGGCCTTAGCGGGAGGGGGGTACGAGCAGTACTTC. Translating gives CASGLALAGGGYEQYF.

This clone has only a few counts. The chain uses TRBV30 and TRBJ1-4; D is unclear. The length of the CDR3 is 13 residues. Germline-derived CDR1 and CDR2 are GTSNPN and SVGIG (reference sequence). V was trimmed by 2 bases and J by 6 bases, leaving 10 bases between them. Here the CDR3 reads CAWSIHQDEKLFF. The CDR3 DNA follows: TGTGCCTGGAGTATTCACCAGGATGAAAAACTGTTTTTT.

J is TRBJ1-2 and V is TRBV27, with a weak D call TRBD1 (6 bases). V dropped 2 bases and J dropped 7 bases, with 11 bases sitting between them. The CDR3 sequence is 13 residues long. The germline CDR1 and CDR2 sequences are MNHEY and SMNVEV (reference sequence). The CDR3 nucleotides read TGTGCCAGCAGTTTAACAGGGAACGTTGGCTACACCTTC. It encodes CASSLTGNVGYTF.

This clone was observed a handful of times. The chain links TRBV5-1 to TRBJ1-2; tentatively, D is TRBD1 (6 bases). Germline V CDR1 and CDR2: SGHRS, YFSETQ. V gave up 5 bases and J gave up 4 bases, with 21 bases separating them. The CDR3 length is 16 residues. Here the CDR3 reads CASSSTGRPGFYGYTF. The CDR3 DNA sequence: TGCGCCAGCAGTTCTACAGGGCGTCCAGGCTTCTATGGCTACACCTTC.

V and J are TRBV2 and TRBJ2-1; the match to TRBD2 covers 12 bases. Germline trimming cut 4 bases from V and 7 bases from J; bases unmatched to any gene: 8. The germline V gene encodes CDR1 SNHLY and CDR2 FYNNEI. The CDR3 has 16 residues. The CDR3 loop reads CASSALASGRANEQFF. The CDR3 DNA reads TGTGCCAGCAGTGCCCTGGCTAGCGGGAGGGCAAATGAGCAGTTCTTC.

This clone appeared once. As DNA, the CDR3 is TGTGCCAGCAGCCTCTCGGCTAGCGCCGGGGAGCTGTTTTTT. Translation gives CASSLSASAGELFF. The J gene is TRBJ2-2, the V gene TRBV3-1 (or the pseudogene TRBV3-2); possible D gene TRBD2, 6 bases. Per germline, CDR1 LGHDT and CDR2 YNNKEL (reference sequence). V was clipped by 4 bases and J by 6 bases, with 12 bases between them. The CDR3 is made up of 14 amino acids.

The chain recombines TRBV9 with TRBJ1-1; D unresolved. Trimming removed 4 bases at V and 4 bases at J, with 17 bases between. The CDR3 is made up of 15 amino acids. CDR1 is SGDLS, CDR2 YYNGEE, per germline. This CDR3 reads CASSPSGGLGTEAFF. CDR3 sequence (DNA): TGTGCCAGCAGCCCGAGTGGCGGTCTGGGCACTGAAGCTTTCTTT.